This TCR beta chain was sequenced in a study of blood T cell repertoires in COVID-19. About the research overall: Both acute and convalescent COVID-19 samples were obtained from the United States, Italy and Spain. PBMCs, B-cell-depleted T cells, or T cells were the source of the cDNA or gDNA that made up the material.

Germline lookup yields CDR1 GTSNPN and CDR2 SVGIG (reference sequence). The CDR3 is 14 residues long. V dropped 2 bases and J dropped 5; count of bases not matched to a gene: 4. Per the study methods: Estimation of nucleated cell counts relied on the amplification of reference gene primers. Sequencing was performed with immunoSEQ multiplex PCR; in TCRdb, only in-frame clones are kept and a portion is missing. V, J and clone size derive from that table, while D and trimming were established from the DNA sequence. Of approximately 150,000 clones listed, approximately 80% are singletons. This chain connects TRBV30 to TRBJ2-1, with 9 bases aligning to TRBD2. Material: peripheral blood. The sequence derives from a man between 70 and 80 years old who had recovered from COVID-19. The CDR3 protein is CAWSKLAGNNEQFF. The CDR3 nucleotides are TGTGCCTGGAGTAAGCTAGCGGGGAACAATGAGCAGTTCTTC.